This is a list of T cell receptor beta chains from one sample in a study of blood T cells in healthy people across ages. From the 5' RACE reads, TCRdb called clonotypes with MiXCR, one entry per CDR3 protein. Of approximately 600,000 distinct CDR3 sequences in the sample, roughly three fifths were seen once. Sequenced sample: blood. The source is a man aged 55 to 70 in good health. CDR3s include the opening cysteine and the closing phenylalanine or tryptophan. Fields, in order: J gene, V gene, D gene, CDR3 protein. The D gene is left open where the match is weak.

j_call: TRBJ1-4
v_call: TRBV5-1
d_call: NA
cdr3_aa: CASSIGPNEKLFF

j_call: TRBJ1-2
v_call: TRBV10-2
d_call: TRBD1
cdr3_aa: CASRGTGGLDGYTF

j_call: NA
v_call: TRBV15
d_call: NA
cdr3_aa: CATSRDKYQETQYF

j_call: TRBJ2-3
v_call: TRBV7-2
d_call: TRBD2
cdr3_aa: CASSSSGGIPPWQYF

j_call: TRBJ2-7
v_call: TRBV3-1
d_call: NA
cdr3_aa: CASSQAWGAPGEQYF

j_call: TRBJ2-5
v_call: TRBV5-1
d_call: NA
cdr3_aa: CASSFGQAQETQYF

j_call: TRBJ1-2
v_call: TRBV12-3/TRBV12-4
d_call: NA
cdr3_aa: CASSPRPPDRNYYGYTF

j_call: TRBJ2-7
v_call: TRBV7-9
d_call: NA
cdr3_aa: CASSTDIGYEQYF

j_call: TRBJ2-5
v_call: TRBV7-2
d_call: NA
cdr3_aa: CASSLDVGRETQYF

j_call: TRBJ2-3
v_call: TRBV9
d_call: TRBD2
cdr3_aa: CASSVGLARADTQYF

j_call: TRBJ2-4
v_call: TRBV5-1
d_call: TRBD2
cdr3_aa: CASSSGLAGVAAKNIQYF

j_call: TRBJ2-1
v_call: TRBV28
d_call: NA
cdr3_aa: CASSSPGTTYNEQFF

j_call: TRBJ2-3
v_call: TRBV20-1
d_call: NA
cdr3_aa: CSARDLGSSTDTQYF

j_call: TRBJ2-3
v_call: TRBV4-1
d_call: NA
cdr3_aa: CASSQGPLVSDTQYF

j_call: TRBJ2-6
v_call: TRBV5-4
d_call: NA
cdr3_aa: CASSIRVAGANVLTF

j_call: TRBJ1-6
v_call: TRBV3-1
d_call: NA
cdr3_aa: CASSQAPGSPLHF

j_call: TRBJ2-1
v_call: TRBV5-1
d_call: NA
cdr3_aa: CASSWRGSYNEQFF

j_call: TRBJ2-1
v_call: TRBV18
d_call: NA
cdr3_aa: CASSPSRYNEQFF

j_call: TRBJ2-7
v_call: TRBV12-5
d_call: NA
cdr3_aa: CASRGSAYEQYF

j_call: TRBJ2-5
v_call: TRBV9
d_call: NA
cdr3_aa: CASSGGARAQETQYF

j_call: TRBJ2-3
v_call: TRBV10-1
d_call: NA
cdr3_aa: CASSDDPADTQYF

j_call: TRBJ2-1
v_call: TRBV4-2
d_call: TRBD2
cdr3_aa: CASSQASGVNEQFF

j_call: TRBJ2-5
v_call: TRBV20-1
d_call: NA
cdr3_aa: CSAMPGETQYF

j_call: TRBJ1-2
v_call: TRBV5-1
d_call: TRBD1
cdr3_aa: CASSSGQVPIGYTF

j_call: TRBJ2-2
v_call: TRBV6-2/TRBV6-3
d_call: NA
cdr3_aa: CASSPKNTGELFF

j_call: TRBJ2-1
v_call: TRBV29-1
d_call: NA
cdr3_aa: CSVVRDSNEQFF

j_call: TRBJ2-7
v_call: TRBV15
d_call: NA
cdr3_aa: CATSVQSSYEQYF

j_call: TRBJ1-6
v_call: TRBV10-3
d_call: TRBD1
cdr3_aa: CAIRNGQGRDNSPLHF

j_call: TRBJ1-3
v_call: TRBV29-1
d_call: NA
cdr3_aa: CSVTEQTSGNTIYF

j_call: TRBJ2-1
v_call: TRBV5-1
d_call: TRBD2
cdr3_aa: CASSFLETSGYNEQFF

j_call: TRBJ1-2
v_call: TRBV10-3
d_call: TRBD1
cdr3_aa: CASAVQGQGYGYTF

j_call: TRBJ2-5
v_call: TRBV11-2
d_call: NA
cdr3_aa: CASSLRPEVGRQETQYF

j_call: TRBJ2-7
v_call: TRBV6-1
d_call: NA
cdr3_aa: CASSGFYEQYF

j_call: TRBJ1-1
v_call: TRBV6-2/TRBV6-3
d_call: NA
cdr3_aa: CASSQGHTEAFF

j_call: TRBJ2-1
v_call: TRBV20-1
d_call: NA
cdr3_aa: CSALGRAPPNEQFF

j_call: TRBJ2-1
v_call: TRBV29-1
d_call: NA
cdr3_aa: CSGRDGQETQFF

j_call: TRBJ2-7
v_call: TRBV3-1
d_call: TRBD2
cdr3_aa: CASSQTRTSGSYEQYF